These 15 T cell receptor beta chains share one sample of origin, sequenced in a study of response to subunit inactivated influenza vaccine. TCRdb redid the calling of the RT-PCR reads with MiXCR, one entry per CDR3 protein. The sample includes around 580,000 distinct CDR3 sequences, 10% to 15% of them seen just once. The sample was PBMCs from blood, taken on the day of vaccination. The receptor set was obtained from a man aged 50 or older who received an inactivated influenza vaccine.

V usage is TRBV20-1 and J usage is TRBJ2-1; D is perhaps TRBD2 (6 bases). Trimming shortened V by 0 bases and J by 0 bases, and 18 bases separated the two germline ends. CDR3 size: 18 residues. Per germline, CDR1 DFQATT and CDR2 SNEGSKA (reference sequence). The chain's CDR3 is CSARDRFGTSLSYNEQFF. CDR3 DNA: TGCAGTGCTAGAGATAGATTCGGGACTTCACTCTCCTACAATGAGCAGTTCTTC.

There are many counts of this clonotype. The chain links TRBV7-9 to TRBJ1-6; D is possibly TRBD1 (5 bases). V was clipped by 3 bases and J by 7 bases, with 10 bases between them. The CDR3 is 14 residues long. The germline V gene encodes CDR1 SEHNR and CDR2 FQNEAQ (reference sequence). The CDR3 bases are TGTGCCAGCAGCTTCGGGGGTCGGAATTCACCCCTCCACTTT. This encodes CASSFGGRNSPLHF. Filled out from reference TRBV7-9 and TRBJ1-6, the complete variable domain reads DTGVSQNPRHKITKRGQNVTFRCDPISEHNRLYWYRQTLGQGPEFLTYFQNEAQLEKSRLLSDRFSAERPKGSFSTLEIQRTEQGDSAMYLCASSFGGRNSPLHFGNGTRLTVT.

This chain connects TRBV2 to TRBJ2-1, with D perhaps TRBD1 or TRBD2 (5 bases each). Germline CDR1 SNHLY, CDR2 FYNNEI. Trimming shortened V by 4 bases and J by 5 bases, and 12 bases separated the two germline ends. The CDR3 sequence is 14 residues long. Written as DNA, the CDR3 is TGTGCCAGCAGTGTATCCGGGGCCCACAATGAGCAGTTCTTC. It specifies CASSVSGAHNEQFF.

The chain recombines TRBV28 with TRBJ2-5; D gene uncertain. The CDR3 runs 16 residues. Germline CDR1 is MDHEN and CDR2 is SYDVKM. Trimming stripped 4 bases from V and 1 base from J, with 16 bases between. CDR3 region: CASSSPGKESQETQYF. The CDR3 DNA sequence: TGTGCCAGCAGTTCCCCCGGAAAGGAGAGCCAAGAGACCCAGTACTTC.

CDR3 residues: CAISESGRPTEQYF. CDR3 bases: TGTGCCATCAGTGAGTCGGGGAGGCCTACCGAGCAGTACTTC. The chain uses TRBV10-3 and TRBJ2-7; D may be TRBD2 (6 bases). The CDR3 has 14 amino acids. The germline V gene has CDR1 ENHRY and CDR2 SYGVKD. Trimming shortened V by 0 bases and J by 6 bases, and 12 bases separated the two germline ends.

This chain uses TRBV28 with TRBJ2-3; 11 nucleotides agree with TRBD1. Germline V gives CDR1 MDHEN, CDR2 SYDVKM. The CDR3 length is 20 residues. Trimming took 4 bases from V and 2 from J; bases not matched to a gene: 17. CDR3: CASSSLINPGQGVPTDTQYF. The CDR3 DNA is TGTGCCAGCAGTTCTTTAATCAATCCGGGACAGGGGGTCCCCACAGATACGCAGTATTTT.

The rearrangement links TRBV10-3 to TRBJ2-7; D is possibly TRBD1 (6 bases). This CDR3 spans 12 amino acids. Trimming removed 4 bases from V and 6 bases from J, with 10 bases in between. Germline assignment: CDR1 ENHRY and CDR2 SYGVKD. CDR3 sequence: CAISVNRAEQYF. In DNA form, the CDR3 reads TGTGCCATCAGTGTGAACAGGGCCGAGCAGTACTTC.

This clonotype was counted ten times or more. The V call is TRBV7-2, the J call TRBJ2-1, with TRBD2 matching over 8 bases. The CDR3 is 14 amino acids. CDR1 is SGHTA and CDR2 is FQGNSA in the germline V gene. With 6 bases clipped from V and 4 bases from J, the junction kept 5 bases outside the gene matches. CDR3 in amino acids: CASRESGGYNEQFF. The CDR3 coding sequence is TGTGCCAGCAGGGAATCGGGGGGGTACAATGAGCAGTTCTTC.

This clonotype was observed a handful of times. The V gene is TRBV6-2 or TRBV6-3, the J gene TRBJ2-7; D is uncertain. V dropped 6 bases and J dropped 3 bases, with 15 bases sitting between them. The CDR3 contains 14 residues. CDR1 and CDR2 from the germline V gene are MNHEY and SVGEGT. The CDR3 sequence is CASRNDPTNYEQYF. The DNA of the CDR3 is TGTGCCAGCAGAAACGACCCGACAAACTACGAGCAGTACTTC.

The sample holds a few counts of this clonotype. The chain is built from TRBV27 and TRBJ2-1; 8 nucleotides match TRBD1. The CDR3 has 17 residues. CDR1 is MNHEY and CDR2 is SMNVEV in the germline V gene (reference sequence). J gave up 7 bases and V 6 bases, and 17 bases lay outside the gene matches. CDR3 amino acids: CASSLKLTGGRRNEQFF. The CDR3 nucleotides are TGTGCCAGCAGCCTGAAGCTTACAGGGGGTCGACGAAATGAGCAGTTCTTC.

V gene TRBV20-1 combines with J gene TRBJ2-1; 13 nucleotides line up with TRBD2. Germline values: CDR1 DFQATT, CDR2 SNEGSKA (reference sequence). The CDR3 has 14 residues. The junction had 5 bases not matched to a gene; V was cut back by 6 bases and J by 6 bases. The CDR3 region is CSAPGLAGFNEQFF. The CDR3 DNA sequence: TGCAGTGCCCCGGGACTAGCGGGGTTCAATGAGCAGTTCTTC.

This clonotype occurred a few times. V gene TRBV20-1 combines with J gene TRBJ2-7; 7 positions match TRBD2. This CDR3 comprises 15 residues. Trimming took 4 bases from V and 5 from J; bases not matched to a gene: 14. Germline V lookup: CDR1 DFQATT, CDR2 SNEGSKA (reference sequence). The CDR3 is CSATLGTTVTHEQYF. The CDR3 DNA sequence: TGCAGTGCTACACTCGGGACTACTGTAACTCACGAGCAGTACTTC.

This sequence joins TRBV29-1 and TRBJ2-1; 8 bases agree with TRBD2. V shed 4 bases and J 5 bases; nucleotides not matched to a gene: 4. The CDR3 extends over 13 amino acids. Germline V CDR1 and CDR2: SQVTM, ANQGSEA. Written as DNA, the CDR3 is TGCAGCGTTGTACTAGCGGAAAACAATGAGCAGTTCTTC. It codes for CSVVLAENNEQFF.

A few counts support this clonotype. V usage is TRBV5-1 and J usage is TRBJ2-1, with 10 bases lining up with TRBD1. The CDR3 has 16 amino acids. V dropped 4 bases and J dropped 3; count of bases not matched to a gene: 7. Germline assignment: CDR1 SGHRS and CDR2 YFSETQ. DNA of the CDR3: TGCGCCAGCAGCCCGGAGGGGACAGGGGACTACAATGAGCAGTTCTTC. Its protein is CASSPEGTGDYNEQFF. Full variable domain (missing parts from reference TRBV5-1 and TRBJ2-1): KAGVTQTPRYLIKTRGQQVTLSCSPISGHRSVSWYQQTPGQGLQFLFEYFSETQRNKGNFPGRFSGRQFSNSRSEMNVSTLELGDSALYLCASSPEGTGDYNEQFFGPGTRLTVL.

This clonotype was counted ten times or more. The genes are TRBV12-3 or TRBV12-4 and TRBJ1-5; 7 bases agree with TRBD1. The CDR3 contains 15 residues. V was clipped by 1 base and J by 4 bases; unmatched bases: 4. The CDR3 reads CASSLGQGDNQPQHF. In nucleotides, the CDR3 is TGTGCCAGCAGTTTAGGACAGGGCGATAATCAGCCCCAGCATTTT.